This T cell receptor beta chain emerged from a study of blood T cell repertoires in COVID-19. TCRdb's table, derived via immunoSEQ multiplex PCR, lists solely in-frame clones and lacks some. The sample has about 150,000 clones; around 82% are singletons. Trimming stripped 2 bases from V and 6 bases from J, with 7 bases between. The CDR3 consists of 12 residues. The germline gives CDR1 MNHEY, CDR2 SMNVEV (reference sequence). The source is a human donor with acute or convalescent COVID-19. The donor label of this sample is uncertain. The sample consisted of peripheral blood. The V gene is TRBV27, the J gene TRBJ1-2; D call uncertain. The CDR3 nucleotides are TGTGCCAGCAGTTTAACGGGGAATGGCTACACCTTC. It codes for CASSLTGNGYTF.